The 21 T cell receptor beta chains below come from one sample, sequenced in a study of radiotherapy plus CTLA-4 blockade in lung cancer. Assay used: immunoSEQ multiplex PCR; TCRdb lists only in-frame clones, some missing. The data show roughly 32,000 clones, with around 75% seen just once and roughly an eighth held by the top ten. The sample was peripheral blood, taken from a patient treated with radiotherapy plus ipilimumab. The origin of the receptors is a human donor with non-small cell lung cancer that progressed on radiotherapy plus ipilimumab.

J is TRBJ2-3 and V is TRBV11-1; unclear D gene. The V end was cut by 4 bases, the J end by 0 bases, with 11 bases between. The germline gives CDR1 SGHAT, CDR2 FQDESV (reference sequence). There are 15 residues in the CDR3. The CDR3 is CASSSTASSTDTQYF. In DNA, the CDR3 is TGTGCCAGCAGCTCTACCGCATCTAGCACAGATACGCAGTATTTT. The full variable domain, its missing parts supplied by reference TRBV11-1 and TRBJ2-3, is EAEVAQSPRYKITEKSQAVAFWCDPISGHATLYWYRQILGQGPELLVQFQDESVVDDSQLPKDRFSAERLKGVDSTLKIQPAELGDSAMYLCASSSTASSTDTQYFGPGTRLTVL.

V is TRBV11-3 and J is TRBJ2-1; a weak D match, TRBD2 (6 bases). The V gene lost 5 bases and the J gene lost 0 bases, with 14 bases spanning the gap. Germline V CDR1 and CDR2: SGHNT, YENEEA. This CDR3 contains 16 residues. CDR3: CASSAVSSVSYNEQFF. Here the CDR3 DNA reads TGTGCCAGCAGCGCAGTCTCTAGCGTCTCCTACAATGAGCAGTTCTTC.

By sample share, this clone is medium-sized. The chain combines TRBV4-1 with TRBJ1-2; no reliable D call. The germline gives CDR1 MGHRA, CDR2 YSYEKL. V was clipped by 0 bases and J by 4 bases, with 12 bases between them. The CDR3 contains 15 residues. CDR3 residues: CASSQDSAERYGYTF. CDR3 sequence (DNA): TGCGCCAGCAGCCAAGACAGTGCAGAGCGCTATGGCTACACCTTC.

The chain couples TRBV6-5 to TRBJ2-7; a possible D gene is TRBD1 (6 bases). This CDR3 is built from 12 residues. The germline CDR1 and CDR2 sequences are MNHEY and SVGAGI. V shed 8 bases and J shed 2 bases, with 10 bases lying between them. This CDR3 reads CASQQGTYEQYF. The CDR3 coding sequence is TGTGCCAGCCAACAGGGTACCTACGAGCAGTACTTC.

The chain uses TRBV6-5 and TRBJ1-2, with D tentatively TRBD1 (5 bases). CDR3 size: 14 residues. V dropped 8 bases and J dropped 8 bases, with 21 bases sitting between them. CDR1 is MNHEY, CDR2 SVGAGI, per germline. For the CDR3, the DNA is TGTGCCAGCGGGCTTGGGGACCGGGGGGGAGGCTACACCTTC. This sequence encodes CASGLGDRGGGYTF.

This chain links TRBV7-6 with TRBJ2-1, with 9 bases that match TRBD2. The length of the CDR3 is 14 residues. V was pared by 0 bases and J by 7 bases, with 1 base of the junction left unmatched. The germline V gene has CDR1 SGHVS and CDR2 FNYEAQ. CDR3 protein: CASSLASGGNEQFF. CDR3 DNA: TGTGCCAGCAGCTTAGCTAGCGGGGGTAATGAGCAGTTCTTC.

The DNA of the CDR3 is TGTGCCAGCAGTCCTAACCAAGAGACCCAGTACTTC. This translates into CASSPNQETQYF. The gene calls are TRBV6-5 and TRBJ2-5; D call uncertain. There are 12 residues in the CDR3. Germline assignment: CDR1 MNHEY and CDR2 SVGAGI. The germline V and J ends were trimmed by 5 bases and 0 bases, with 4 bases remaining between them.

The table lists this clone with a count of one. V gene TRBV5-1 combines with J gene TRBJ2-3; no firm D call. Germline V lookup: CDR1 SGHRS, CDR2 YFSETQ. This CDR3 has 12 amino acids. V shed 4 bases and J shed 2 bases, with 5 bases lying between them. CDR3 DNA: TGCGCCAGCAGCCAAAACACAGATACGCAGTATTTT. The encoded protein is CASSQNTDTQYF.

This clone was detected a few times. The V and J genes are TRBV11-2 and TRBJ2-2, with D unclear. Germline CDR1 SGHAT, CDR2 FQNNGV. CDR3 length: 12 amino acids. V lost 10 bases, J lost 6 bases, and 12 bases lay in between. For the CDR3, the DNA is TGTGCCACCAATGGGATTTCCGGGGAGCTGTTTTTT. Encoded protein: CATNGISGELFF.

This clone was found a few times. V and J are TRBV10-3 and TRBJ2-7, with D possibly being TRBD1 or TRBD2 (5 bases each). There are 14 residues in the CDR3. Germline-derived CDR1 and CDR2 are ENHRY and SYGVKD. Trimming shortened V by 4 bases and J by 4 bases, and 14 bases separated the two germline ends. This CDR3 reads CAISGSQEGYEQYF. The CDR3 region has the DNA TGTGCCATCAGTGGTTCCCAAGAGGGGTACGAGCAGTACTTC.

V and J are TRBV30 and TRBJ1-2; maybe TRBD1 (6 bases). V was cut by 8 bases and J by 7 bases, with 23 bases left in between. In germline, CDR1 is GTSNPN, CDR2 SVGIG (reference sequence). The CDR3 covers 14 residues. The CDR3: CAGGASGGGGGYTF. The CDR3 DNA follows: TGTGCCGGGGGGGCGTCGGGGGGGGGAGGTGGCTACACCTTC.

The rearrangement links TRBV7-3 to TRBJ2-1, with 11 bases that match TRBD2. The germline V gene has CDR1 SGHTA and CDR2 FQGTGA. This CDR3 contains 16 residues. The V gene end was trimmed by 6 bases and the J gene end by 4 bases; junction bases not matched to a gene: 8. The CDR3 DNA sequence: TGTGCCAGCAGTCTACTAGCGGGGGTCGCGTACAATGAGCAGTTCTTC. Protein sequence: CASSLLAGVAYNEQFF.

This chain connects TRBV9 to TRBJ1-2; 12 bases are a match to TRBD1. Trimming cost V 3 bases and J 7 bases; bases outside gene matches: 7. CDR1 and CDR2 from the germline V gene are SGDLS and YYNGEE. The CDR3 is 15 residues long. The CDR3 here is CASSAAGQGARGYTF. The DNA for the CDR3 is TGTGCCAGCAGCGCAGCGGGACAGGGGGCTCGTGGCTACACCTTC.

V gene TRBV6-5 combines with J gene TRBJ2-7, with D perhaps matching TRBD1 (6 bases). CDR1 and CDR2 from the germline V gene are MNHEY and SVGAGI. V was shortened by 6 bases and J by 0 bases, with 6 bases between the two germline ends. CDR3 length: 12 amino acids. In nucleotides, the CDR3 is TGTGCCAGCAGCAGGGGCTCCTACGAGCAGTACTTC. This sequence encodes CASSRGSYEQYF.

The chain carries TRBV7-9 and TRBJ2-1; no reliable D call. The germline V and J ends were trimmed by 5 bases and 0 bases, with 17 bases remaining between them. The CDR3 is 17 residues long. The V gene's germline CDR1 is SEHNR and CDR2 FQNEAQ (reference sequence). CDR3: CASSSPRLRSSYNEQFF. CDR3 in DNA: TGTGCCAGCAGCAGCCCCCGCCTTCGCAGCTCCTACAATGAGCAGTTCTTC. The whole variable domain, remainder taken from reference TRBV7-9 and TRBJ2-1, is DTGVSQNPRHKITKRGQNVTFRCDPISEHNRLYWYRQTLGQGPEFLTYFQNEAQLEKSRLLSDRFSAERPKGSFSTLEIQRTEQGDSAMYLCASSSPRLRSSYNEQFFGPGTRLTVL.

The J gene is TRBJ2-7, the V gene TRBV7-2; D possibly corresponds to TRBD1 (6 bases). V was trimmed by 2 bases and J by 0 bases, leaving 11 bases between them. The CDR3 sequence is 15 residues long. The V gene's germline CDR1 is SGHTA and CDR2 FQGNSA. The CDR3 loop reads CASSLWGQFSYEQYF. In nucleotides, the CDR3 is TGTGCCAGCAGCTTATGGGGGCAGTTCTCCTACGAGCAGTACTTC.

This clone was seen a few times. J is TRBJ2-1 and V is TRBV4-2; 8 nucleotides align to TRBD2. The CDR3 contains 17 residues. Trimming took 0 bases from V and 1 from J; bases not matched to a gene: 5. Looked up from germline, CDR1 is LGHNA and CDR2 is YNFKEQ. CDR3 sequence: CASSQDWSGGSYNEQFF. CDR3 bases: TGTGCCAGCAGCCAAGATTGGTCGGGAGGGTCCTACAATGAGCAGTTCTTC.

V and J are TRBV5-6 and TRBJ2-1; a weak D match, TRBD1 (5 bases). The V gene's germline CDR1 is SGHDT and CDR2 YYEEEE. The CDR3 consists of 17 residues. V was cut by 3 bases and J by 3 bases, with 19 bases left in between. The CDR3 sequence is CASSSARTLSRYNEQFF. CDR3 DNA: TGTGCCAGCAGCTCGGCTCGGACACTCTCCCGCTACAATGAGCAGTTCTTC.

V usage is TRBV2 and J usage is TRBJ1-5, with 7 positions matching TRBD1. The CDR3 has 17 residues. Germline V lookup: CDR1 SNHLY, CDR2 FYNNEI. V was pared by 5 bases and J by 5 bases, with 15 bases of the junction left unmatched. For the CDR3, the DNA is TGTGCCAGCAGTCAGCCCCGGGCAGGGGGTACGGATCAGCCCCAGCATTTT. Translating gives CASSQPRAGGTDQPQHF.

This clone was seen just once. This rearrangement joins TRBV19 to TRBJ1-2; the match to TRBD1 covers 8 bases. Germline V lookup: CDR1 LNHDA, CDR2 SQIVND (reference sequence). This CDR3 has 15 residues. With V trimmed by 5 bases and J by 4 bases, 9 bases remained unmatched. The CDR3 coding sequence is TGTGCCAGTAGTTCACCGGGACAGGTCGGCTATGGCTACACCTTC. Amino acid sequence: CASSSPGQVGYGYTF.

CDR3 in DNA: TGTGCCAGCAGCGTAGCCCAGGGTGACACCGGGGAGCTGTTTTTT. Protein product: CASSVAQGDTGELFF. The chain employs TRBV9 and TRBJ2-2; D is perhaps TRBD1 (5 bases). In germline, CDR1 is SGDLS, CDR2 YYNGEE. The CDR3 has 15 amino acids. Trimming took 0 bases from V and 3 from J, leaving 9 bases between them.